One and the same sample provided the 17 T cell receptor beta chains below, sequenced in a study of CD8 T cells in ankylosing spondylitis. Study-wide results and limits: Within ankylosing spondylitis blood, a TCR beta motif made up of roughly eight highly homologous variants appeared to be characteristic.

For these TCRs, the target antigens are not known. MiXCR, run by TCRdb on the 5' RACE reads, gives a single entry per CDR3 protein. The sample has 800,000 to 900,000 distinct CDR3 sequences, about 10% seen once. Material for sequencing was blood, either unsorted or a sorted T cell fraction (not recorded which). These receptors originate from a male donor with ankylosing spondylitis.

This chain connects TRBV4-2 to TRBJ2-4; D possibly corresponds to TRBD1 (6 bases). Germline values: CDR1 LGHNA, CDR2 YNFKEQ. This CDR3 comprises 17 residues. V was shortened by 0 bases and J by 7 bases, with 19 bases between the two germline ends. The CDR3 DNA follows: TGTGCCAGCAGCCAAGAAGTGTTGCCAGGGGCACGGAACATTCAGTACTTC. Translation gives CASSQEVLPGARNIQYF.

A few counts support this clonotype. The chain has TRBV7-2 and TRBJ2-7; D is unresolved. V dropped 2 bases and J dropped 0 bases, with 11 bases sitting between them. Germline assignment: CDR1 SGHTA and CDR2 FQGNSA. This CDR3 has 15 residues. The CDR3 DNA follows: TGTGCCAGCAGCTTAAACGGCATGAGCTCCTACGAGCAGTACTTC. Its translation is CASSLNGMSSYEQYF.

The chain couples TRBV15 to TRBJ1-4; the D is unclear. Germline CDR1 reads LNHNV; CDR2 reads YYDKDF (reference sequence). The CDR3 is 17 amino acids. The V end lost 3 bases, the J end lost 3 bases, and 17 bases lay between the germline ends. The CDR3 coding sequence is TGTGCCACCAGCAGGTCTCAGCGTCCAGATTCTAATGAAAAACTGTTTTTT. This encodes CATSRSQRPDSNEKLFF.

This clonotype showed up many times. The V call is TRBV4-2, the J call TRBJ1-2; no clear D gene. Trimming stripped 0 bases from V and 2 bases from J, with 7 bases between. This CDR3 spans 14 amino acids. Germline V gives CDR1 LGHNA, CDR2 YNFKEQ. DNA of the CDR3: TGTGCCAGCAGCCAAGACCGGGCCAACTATGGCTACACCTTC. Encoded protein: CASSQDRANYGYTF.

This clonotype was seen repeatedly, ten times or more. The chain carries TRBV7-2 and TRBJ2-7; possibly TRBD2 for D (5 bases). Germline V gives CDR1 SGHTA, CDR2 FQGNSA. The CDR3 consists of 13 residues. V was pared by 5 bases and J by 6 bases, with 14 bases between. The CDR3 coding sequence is TGTGCCAGCAGCCCTGCGGGTGTTCTCGAGCAGTACTTC. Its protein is CASSPAGVLEQYF.

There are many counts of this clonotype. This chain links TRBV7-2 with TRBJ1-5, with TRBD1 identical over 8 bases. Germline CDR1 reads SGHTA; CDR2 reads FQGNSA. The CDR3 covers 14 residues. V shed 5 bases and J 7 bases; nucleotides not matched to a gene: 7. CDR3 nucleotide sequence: TGTGCCAGCAGCCCCGGGACAGGAGCACAGCCCCAGCATTTT. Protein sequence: CASSPGTGAQPQHF.

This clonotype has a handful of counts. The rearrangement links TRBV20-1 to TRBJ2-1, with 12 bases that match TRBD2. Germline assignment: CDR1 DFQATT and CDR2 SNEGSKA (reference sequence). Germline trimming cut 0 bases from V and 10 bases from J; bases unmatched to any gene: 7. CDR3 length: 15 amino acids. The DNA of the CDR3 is TGCAGTGCTAGAGACCCCCGGACTAGCGGGATCGAGCAGTTCTTC. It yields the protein CSARDPRTSGIEQFF.

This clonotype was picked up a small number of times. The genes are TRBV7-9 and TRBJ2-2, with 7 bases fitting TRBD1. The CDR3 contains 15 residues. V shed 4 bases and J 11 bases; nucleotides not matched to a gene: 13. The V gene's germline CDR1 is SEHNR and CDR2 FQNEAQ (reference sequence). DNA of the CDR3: TGTGCCAGCAGCTCCCGACAGGGCGGACGACGAGAGCTGTTTTTT. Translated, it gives CASSSRQGGRRELFF. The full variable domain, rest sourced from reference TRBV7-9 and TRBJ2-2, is DTGVSQNPRHKITKRGQNVTFRCDPISEHNRLYWYRQTLGQGPEFLTYFQNEAQLEKSRLLSDRFSAERPKGSFSTLEIQRTEQGDSAMYLCASSSRQGGRRELFFGEGSRLTVL.

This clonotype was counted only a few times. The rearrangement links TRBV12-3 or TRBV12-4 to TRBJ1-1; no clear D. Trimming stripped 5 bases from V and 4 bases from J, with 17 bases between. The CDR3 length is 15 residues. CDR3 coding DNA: TGTGCCAGCAGTCTACTCTCGGGCGGCGCCACTGAAGCTTTCTTT. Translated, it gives CASSLLSGGATEAFF.

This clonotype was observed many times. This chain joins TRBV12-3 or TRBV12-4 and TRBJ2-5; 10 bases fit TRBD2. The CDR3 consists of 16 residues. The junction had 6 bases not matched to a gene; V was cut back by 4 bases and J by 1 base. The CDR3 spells CASSSGLAVFQETQYF. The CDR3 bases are TGTGCCAGCAGTTCCGGACTAGCGGTATTCCAAGAGACCCAGTACTTC.

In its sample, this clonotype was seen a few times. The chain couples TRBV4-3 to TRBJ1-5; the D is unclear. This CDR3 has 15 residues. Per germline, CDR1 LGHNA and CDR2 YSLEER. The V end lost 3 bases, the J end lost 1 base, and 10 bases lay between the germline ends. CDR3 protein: CASSQSARSNQPQHF. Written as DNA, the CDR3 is TGCGCCAGCAGCCAGAGCGCTAGGAGCAATCAGCCCCAGCATTTT.

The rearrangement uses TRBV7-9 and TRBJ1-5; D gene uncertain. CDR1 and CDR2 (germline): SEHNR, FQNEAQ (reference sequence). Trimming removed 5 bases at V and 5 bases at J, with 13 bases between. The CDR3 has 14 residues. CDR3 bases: TGTGCCAGCAGCATTACGGGAGGCGATCAGCCCCAGCATTTT. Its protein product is CASSITGGDQPQHF.

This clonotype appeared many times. CDR3 nucleotides: TGCAGTGCTGAACCCAGTAGCGGATGGTACGAGCAGTACTTC. As protein: CSAEPSSGWYEQYF. This chain uses TRBV20-1 with TRBJ2-7, with D perhaps TRBD2 (6 bases). Germline V gene data show CDR1 as DFQATT and CDR2 as SNEGSKA (reference sequence). This CDR3 is 14 amino acids long. The V end was cut by 5 bases, the J end by 4 bases, with 18 bases between.

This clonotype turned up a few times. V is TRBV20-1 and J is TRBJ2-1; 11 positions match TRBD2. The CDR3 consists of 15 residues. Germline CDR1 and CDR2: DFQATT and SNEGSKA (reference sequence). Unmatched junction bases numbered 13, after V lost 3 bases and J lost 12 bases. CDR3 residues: CSASTQGLAASRQFF. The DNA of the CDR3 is TGCAGTGCTAGCACTCAGGGACTAGCGGCGTCCCGGCAGTTCTTC.

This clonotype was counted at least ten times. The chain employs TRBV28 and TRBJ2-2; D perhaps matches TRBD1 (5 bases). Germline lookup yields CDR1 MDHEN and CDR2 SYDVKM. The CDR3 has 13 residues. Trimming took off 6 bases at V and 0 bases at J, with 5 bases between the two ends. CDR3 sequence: CASRGANTGELFF. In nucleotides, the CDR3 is TGTGCCAGCAGAGGGGCGAACACCGGGGAGCTGTTTTTT.

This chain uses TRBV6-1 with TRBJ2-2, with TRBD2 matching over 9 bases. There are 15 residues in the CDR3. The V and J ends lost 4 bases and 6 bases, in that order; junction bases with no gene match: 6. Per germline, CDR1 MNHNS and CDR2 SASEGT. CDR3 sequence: CASSVQAGGAGELFF. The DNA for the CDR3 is TGTGCCAGCAGTGTTCAAGCGGGAGGAGCCGGGGAGCTGTTTTTT.

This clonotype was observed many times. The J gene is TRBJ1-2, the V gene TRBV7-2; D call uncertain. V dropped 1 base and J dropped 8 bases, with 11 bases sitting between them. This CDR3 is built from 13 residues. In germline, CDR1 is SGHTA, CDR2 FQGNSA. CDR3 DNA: TGTGCCAGCAGCTTAGGGTCGGGGTACGGCTACACCTTC. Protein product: CASSLGSGYGYTF.